This T cell receptor (beta chain) was obtained from a study of blood T cell repertoires in COVID-19. Study overall: Material from acute and convalescent COVID-19 was sourced from the United States, Italy and Spain.

The protocol was immunoSEQ multiplex PCR, while the TCRdb copy is restricted to in-frame clones and leaves out a portion. The sample records approximately 240,000 clones, 87% being singletons. Sequenced input: peripheral blood. This clonotype originated in a woman aged 18-29 years who had recovered from COVID-19.

CDR3 in amino acids: CASTFSATSTDTQYF. The CDR3 DNA sequence: TGCGCCAGCACCTTTAGCGCCACTAGCACAGATACGCAGTATTTT. This chain uses TRBV5-1 with TRBJ2-3; D possibly corresponds to TRBD2 (5 bases). The CDR3 totals 15 residues. Germline-derived CDR1 and CDR2 are SGHRS and YFSETQ. V was clipped by 6 bases and J by 0 bases, with 14 bases between them.